The clone carrying this TCR beta chain has a count of ten or more. The V end lost 6 bases, the J end lost 2 bases, and 6 bases lay between the germline ends. Per germline, CDR1 SGHTA and CDR2 FQGNSA. This CDR3 contains 12 residues. The record originates from a study of CD8+CD57+ T cells in acquired aplastic anemia. Genomic DNA, the template, was used for profiling of the TCR beta VDJ and CDR3. One entry per CDR3 protein results from TCRdb running MiXCR on the reads. Of around 400,000 distinct CDR3 sequences listed, around 68% are singletons. This rearrangement joins TRBV7-2 to TRBJ2-3; D gene unclear. The sequenced sample was sorted CD4+, CD8+, or CD8+CD57+ T cells (not recorded which) from PBMCs. This receptor was taken from a human donor in good health, serving as a control. The CDR3 sequence is CASRTFTDTQYF. CDR3 in DNA: TGTGCCAGCAGGACCTTCACAGATACGCAGTATTTT.